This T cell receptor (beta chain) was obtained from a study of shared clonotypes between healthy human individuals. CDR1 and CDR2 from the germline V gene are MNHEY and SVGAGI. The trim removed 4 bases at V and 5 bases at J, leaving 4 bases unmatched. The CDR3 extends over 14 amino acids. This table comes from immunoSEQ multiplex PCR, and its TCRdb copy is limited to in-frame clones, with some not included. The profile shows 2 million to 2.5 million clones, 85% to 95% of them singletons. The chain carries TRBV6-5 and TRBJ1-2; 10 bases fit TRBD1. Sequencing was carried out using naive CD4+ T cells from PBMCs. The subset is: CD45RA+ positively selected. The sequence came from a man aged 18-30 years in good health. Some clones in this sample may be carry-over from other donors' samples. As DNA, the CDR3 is TGTGCCAGCAGTTGGGGACAGGGGACATATGGCTACACCTTC. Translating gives CASSWGQGTYGYTF.